The source of this T cell receptor (beta chain) is a study of CD8 T cells in Susac syndrome. With random hexamers, 0.5 to 1 ug RNA was reverse transcribed. The TCR beta CDR3 was amplified by immunoSEQ multiplex PCR across 54 Vbeta, 13 Jbeta. Via MiXCR, TCRdb re-called the immunoSEQ multiplex PCR reads, giving one row per CDR3 protein. The sample records about 200,000 distinct CDR3 sequences, about 95% being singletons. Sequencing of TCR beta, carried out with a high-throughput approach, was applied to CD8+ and CD4+ T cells from the blood. Controls matched for age and sex were healthy donors. The CD8+ and CD4+ T cells were negatively isolated, with the TEMRA cells enriched by FACS. This CDR3 contains 14 residues. With V trimmed by 2 bases and J by 5 bases, 5 bases remained unmatched. Looked up from germline, CDR1 is DFQATT and CDR2 is SNEGSKA (reference sequence).

This receptor was obtained from a human donor in good health. Sequencing input: CD4+ T cells from PBMCs. The chain has TRBV20-1 and TRBJ2-1, with TRBD2 identical over 8 bases. The CDR3 loop is CSARPTGLDNEQFF. In DNA, the CDR3 is TGCAGTGCTAGACCGACGGGACTAGACAATGAGCAGTTCTTC.